The 6 T cell receptor beta chains listed next were all sequenced from one sample in a study of blood T cell repertoires in COVID-19. Profiled with immunoSEQ multiplex PCR; TCRdb holds only in-frame clones, not every one. The sample holds approximately 4,900 clones, about nine tenths seen once. The sequenced sample consisted of peripheral blood. The receptors were sampled from a human donor in a cohort sampled during active COVID-19.

V and J are TRBV6-5 and TRBJ2-3; possibly TRBD1 for D (5 bases). The CDR3 spans 16 residues. V gave up 2 bases and J gave up 0 bases, with 12 bases separating them. The germline V gene has CDR1 MNHEY and CDR2 SVGAGI. CDR3 in DNA: TGTGCCAGCAGTTACACCCCCGCAGGGAGCACAGATACGCAGTATTTT. It specifies CASSYTPAGSTDTQYF.

The chain combines TRBV10-3 with TRBJ2-2; maybe TRBD1 (5 bases). This CDR3 contains 17 residues. CDR1 is ENHRY, CDR2 SYGVKD, per germline. The V end lost 1 base, the J end lost 0 bases, and 12 bases lay between the germline ends. The CDR3 coding sequence is TGTGCCATCAGTGAGTTTCAGGGCTCAGCGAACACCGGGGAGCTGTTTTTT. As protein: CAISEFQGSANTGELFF.

The chain couples TRBV5-1 to TRBJ2-5, with 9 positions matching TRBD1. The J segment lost 5 bases and the V segment lost 4 bases, leaving 15 bases of the junction unmatched. This CDR3 is 17 amino acids long. Germline CDR1 reads SGHRS; CDR2 reads YFSETQ. CDR3 loop: CASSELHTGGAWETQYF. The CDR3 DNA reads as TGCGCCAGCAGCGAGTTACATACAGGGGGCGCGTGGGAGACCCAGTACTTC.

The chain recombines TRBV6-4 with TRBJ2-3; no clear D gene. CDR3 length: 13 amino acids. CDR1 and CDR2 from the germline V gene are MRHNA and SNTAGT. Trimming took off 3 bases at V and 2 bases at J, with 6 bases between the two ends. CDR3 nucleotides: TGTGCCAGCAGTGAAAGCGTCACAGATACGCAGTATTTT. Encoded protein: CASSESVTDTQYF.

This sequence joins TRBV7-2 and TRBJ2-1, with 7 bases aligning to TRBD2. CDR1 and CDR2 (germline): SGHTA, FQGNSA. This CDR3 contains 16 residues. With V trimmed by 0 bases and J by 2 bases, 4 bases remained unmatched. CDR3 protein: CASSLAGGIPYNEQFF. CDR3 in DNA: TGTGCCAGCAGCTTAGCGGGGGGGATACCCTACAATGAGCAGTTCTTC.

This sequence joins TRBV28 and TRBJ1-5, with D uncertain. The germline CDR1 and CDR2 sequences are MDHEN and SYDVKM. This CDR3 contains 16 residues. Trimming removed 0 bases at V and 0 bases at J, with 9 bases between. The CDR3 reads CASSLWSSYSNQPQHF. CDR3 DNA sequence: TGTGCCAGCAGTTTATGGTCCAGTTATAGCAATCAGCCCCAGCATTTT.